This TCR beta chain was recorded in a study of cytomegalovirus exposure and HLA in healthy donors. The CDR3 contains 17 residues. Germline assignment: CDR1 LGHNA and CDR2 YSLEER. Trimming cost V 3 bases and J 0 bases, with 15 bases left between them. The PCR ran on 60 Vbeta and 13 Jbeta primers. The table came from immunoSEQ multiplex PCR; TCRdb's copy has only in-frame clones and leaves some out. The sample has around 180,000 clones, about 86% seen once; the top ten hold about 2%. The clonotype originates from a woman aged 18-29 years in good health and CMV-seropositive. The rearrangement uses TRBV4-3 and TRBJ2-1; D is unclear. The sample comprised PBMCs. CDR3 coding DNA: TGCGCCAGCAGCCACTTGTATAGCCAGAGCTCCTACAATGAGCAGTTCTTC. The encoded protein is CASSHLYSQSSYNEQFF.